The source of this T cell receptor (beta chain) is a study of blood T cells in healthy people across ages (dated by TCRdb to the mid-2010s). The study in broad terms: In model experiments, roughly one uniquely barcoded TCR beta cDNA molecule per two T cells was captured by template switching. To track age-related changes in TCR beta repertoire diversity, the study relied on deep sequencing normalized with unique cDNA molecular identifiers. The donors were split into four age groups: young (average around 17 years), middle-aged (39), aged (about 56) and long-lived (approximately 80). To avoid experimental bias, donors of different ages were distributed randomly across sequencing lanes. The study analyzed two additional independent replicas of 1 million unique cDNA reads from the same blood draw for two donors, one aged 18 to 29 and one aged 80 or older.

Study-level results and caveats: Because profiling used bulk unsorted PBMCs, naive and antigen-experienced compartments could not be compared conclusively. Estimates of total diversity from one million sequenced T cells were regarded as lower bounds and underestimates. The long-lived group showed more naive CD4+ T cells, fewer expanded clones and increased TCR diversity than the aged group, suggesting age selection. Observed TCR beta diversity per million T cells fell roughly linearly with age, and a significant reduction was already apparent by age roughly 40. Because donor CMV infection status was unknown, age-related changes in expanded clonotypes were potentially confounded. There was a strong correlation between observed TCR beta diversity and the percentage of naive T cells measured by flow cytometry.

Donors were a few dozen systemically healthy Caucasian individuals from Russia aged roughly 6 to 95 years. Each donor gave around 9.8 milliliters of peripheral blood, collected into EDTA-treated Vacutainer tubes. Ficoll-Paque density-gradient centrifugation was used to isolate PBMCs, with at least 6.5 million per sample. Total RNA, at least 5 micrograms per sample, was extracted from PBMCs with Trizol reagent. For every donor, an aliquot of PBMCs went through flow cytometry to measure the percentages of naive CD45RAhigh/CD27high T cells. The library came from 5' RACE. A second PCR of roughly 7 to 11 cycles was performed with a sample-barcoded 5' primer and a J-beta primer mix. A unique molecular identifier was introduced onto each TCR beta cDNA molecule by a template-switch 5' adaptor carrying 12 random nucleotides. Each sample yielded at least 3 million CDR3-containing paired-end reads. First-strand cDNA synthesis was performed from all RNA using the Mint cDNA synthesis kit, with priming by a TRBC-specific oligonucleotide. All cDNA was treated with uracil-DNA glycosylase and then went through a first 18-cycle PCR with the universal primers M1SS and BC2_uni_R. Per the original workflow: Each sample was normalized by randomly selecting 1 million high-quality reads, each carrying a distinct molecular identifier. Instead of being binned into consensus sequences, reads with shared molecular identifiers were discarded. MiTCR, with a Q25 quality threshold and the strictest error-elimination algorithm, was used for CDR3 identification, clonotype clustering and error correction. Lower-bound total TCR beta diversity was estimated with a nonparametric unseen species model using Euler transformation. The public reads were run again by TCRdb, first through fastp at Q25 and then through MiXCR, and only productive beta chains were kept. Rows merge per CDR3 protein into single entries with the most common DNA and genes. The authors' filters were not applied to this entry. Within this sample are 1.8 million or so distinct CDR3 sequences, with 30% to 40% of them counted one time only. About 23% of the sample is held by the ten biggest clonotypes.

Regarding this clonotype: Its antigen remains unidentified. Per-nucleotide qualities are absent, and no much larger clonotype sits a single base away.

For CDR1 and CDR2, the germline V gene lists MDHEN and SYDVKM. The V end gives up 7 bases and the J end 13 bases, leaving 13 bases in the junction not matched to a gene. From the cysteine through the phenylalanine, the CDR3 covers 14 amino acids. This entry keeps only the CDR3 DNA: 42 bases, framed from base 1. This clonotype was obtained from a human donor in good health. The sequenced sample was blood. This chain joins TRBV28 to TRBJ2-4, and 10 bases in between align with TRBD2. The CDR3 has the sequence CASTLSGGTDEQYF. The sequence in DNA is TGTGCCAGCACTCTTAGCGGGGGGACTGATGAGCAGTACTTC.